A single sample gave rise to the 13 T cell receptor beta chains below, sequenced in a study of T-cell reconstitution after alpha-beta-depleted transplantation in children. Unique molecular identifiers were incorporated during preparation of the TCRbeta library. MiXCR, applied by TCRdb to the PCR reads, yields one record per CDR3 protein. The sample contains some 200,000 distinct CDR3 sequences, over 9.5% of which appear only once. The sample here was PBMCs from the stem cell graft donor, taken from the stem cell graft. These receptor sequences come from a human donor who donated a stem cell graft to a child with SCID.

This clonotype was observed at least ten times. The chain joins TRBV20-1 to TRBJ2-3, with D possibly called TRBD1 or TRBD2 (5 bases each). The CDR3 is made up of 12 amino acids. Trimming shortened V by 1 base and J by 7 bases, and 9 bases separated the two germline ends. The germline gives CDR1 DFQATT, CDR2 SNEGSKA (reference sequence). The CDR3: CSARGWGHTQYF. As DNA, the CDR3 is TGCAGTGCTAGAGGGTGGGGACATACGCAGTATTTT.

Details on this clonotype: This may be a read error: a much more frequent sequence differs by one nucleotide. This chain links TRBV19 with TRBJ2-6; no clear D gene. The CDR3 spans 11 residues. The germline CDR1 and CDR2 sequences are LNHDA and SQIVND (reference sequence). With 10 bases removed from V and 10 bases from J, the gap between germline ends came to 11 bases. CDR3 region: CATEQSNVLTF. CDR3 DNA sequence: TGTGCCACTGAACAGTCAAACGTCCTGACTTTC.

The rearrangement uses TRBV6-2 or TRBV6-3 and TRBJ2-1; 12 nucleotides line up with TRBD2. The CDR3 runs 17 residues. The germline V gene has CDR1 MNHEY and CDR2 SVGEGT. V shed 2 bases and J 4 bases; nucleotides not matched to a gene: 6. In DNA, the CDR3 is TGTGCCAGCAGTTACAGTCAAACTAGCGGGGGGTACAATGAGCAGTTCTTC. As protein: CASSYSQTSGGYNEQFF.

This clonotype occurred many times. This chain links TRBV7-2 with TRBJ2-3, with 12 bases matching TRBD2. This CDR3 region has 16 residues. Germline values: CDR1 SGHTA, CDR2 FQGNSA. The V segment lost 4 bases and the J segment 6 bases; nucleotides outside the gene matches: 8. The CDR3 DNA is TGTGCCAGCAGCTACCCGACTAGCGGGGGTCGGGATACGCAGTATTTT. This translates into CASSYPTSGGRDTQYF.

This CDR3 is CASSRQGARGNTIYF. The CDR3 DNA is TGTGCCAGCAGTCGACAGGGGGCGAGGGGAAACACCATATATTTT. The chain employs TRBV2 and TRBJ1-3; 10 bases are a match to TRBD1. Losses at the gene ends were 5 bases for V and 4 bases for J; bases not matched to a gene: 5. Germline V gene data show CDR1 as SNHLY and CDR2 as FYNNEI. The CDR3 consists of 15 residues. The complete variable domain, with remaining parts taken from reference TRBV2 and TRBJ1-3, reads EPEVTQTPSHQVTQMGQEVILRCVPISNHLYFYWYRQILGQKVEFLVSFYNNEISEKSEIFDDQFSVERPDGSNFTLKIRSTKLEDSAMYFCASSRQGARGNTIYFGEGSWLTVV.

This clonotype was observed at least ten times. V and J are TRBV2 and TRBJ2-2, with D tentatively TRBD1 or TRBD2 (7 bases each). The CDR3 has 16 residues. Germline V lookup: CDR1 SNHLY, CDR2 FYNNEI. Trimming left V 4 bases short and J 4 bases short, with 16 bases between. Here the CDR3 reads CASSAVAGGVTGELFF. For the CDR3, the DNA is TGTGCCAGCAGTGCCGTCGCAGGGGGGGTCACCGGGGAGCTGTTTTTT. Full variable domain (missing parts from reference TRBV2 and TRBJ2-2): EPEVTQTPSHQVTQMGQEVILRCVPISNHLYFYWYRQILGQKVEFLVSFYNNEISEKSEIFDDQFSVERPDGSNFTLKIRSTKLEDSAMYFCASSAVAGGVTGELFFGEGSRLTVL.

This clonotype was recorded many times. The chain recombines TRBV5-6 with TRBJ2-1, with D possibly being TRBD1 (6 bases). CDR1 is SGHDT and CDR2 is YYEEEE in the germline V gene. This CDR3 contains 15 residues. The V end lost 3 bases, the J end lost 0 bases, and 10 bases lay between the germline ends. The DNA of the CDR3 is TGTGCCAGCAGCTACAGGGCTACCTCCTACAATGAGCAGTTCTTC. Translated, it gives CASSYRATSYNEQFF. Using reference TRBV5-6 and TRBJ2-1 for the parts outside the CDR3, the full variable domain is DAGVTQSPTHLIKTRGQQVTLRCSPKSGHDTVSWYQQALGQGPQFIFQYYEEEERQRGNFPDRFSGHQFPNYSSELNVNALLLGDSALYLCASSYRATSYNEQFFGPGTRLTVL.

Ten or more counts support this clonotype. The chain carries TRBV20-1 and TRBJ1-2; D might be TRBD1 (6 bases). The CDR3 length is 12 residues. V was trimmed by 3 bases and J by 7 bases, leaving 12 bases between them. Germline V gives CDR1 DFQATT, CDR2 SNEGSKA (reference sequence). The CDR3 nucleotides read TGCAGTGCTAGTGGGGGGCTCGGTGGCTACACCTTC. Translating gives CSASGGLGGYTF.

This clonotype was detected many times. The J gene is TRBJ1-1, the V gene TRBV7-2; the D gene is possibly TRBD1 (6 bases). Germline V lookup: CDR1 SGHTA, CDR2 FQGNSA. V was pared by 4 bases and J by 1 base, with 13 bases between. This CDR3 has 15 residues. The CDR3 sequence: CASSSRGGQNTEAFF. DNA of the CDR3: TGTGCCAGCAGCTCCAGAGGGGGGCAGAACACTGAAGCTTTCTTT.

This clonotype showed up many times. This chain uses TRBV12-3 or TRBV12-4 with TRBJ1-4; maybe TRBD1 (6 bases). CDR3 length: 13 residues. V shed 5 bases and J shed 8 bases, with 12 bases lying between them. The CDR3 region has the DNA TGTGCCAGCAGTCCTGACAGGATGGAAAAACTGTTTTTT. Protein product: CASSPDRMEKLFF.

This clonotype was counted ten times or more. This rearrangement joins TRBV5-1 to TRBJ2-6, with 9 bases lining up with TRBD1. Losses at the gene ends were 4 bases for V and 1 base for J; bases not matched to a gene: 15. From germline, CDR1 is SGHRS and CDR2 YFSETQ. The CDR3 covers 20 residues. For the CDR3, the DNA is TGCGCCAGCAGCGTACGGACAGGGGAGGAACTCTTATCTGGGGCCAACGTCCTGACTTTC. As protein: CASSVRTGEELLSGANVLTF.

At least ten counts were recorded for this clonotype. The rearrangement uses TRBV18 and TRBJ2-2, with a weak D call TRBD1 (6 bases). There are 15 residues in the CDR3. The germline gives CDR1 KGHSH, CDR2 LQKENI. The V end was cut by 6 bases, the J end by 4 bases, with 15 bases between. DNA of the CDR3: TGTGCCAGCTCGCCCAGGGACACCGTCACCGGGGAGCTGTTTTTT. The encoded protein is CASSPRDTVTGELFF.

This clonotype has a handful of counts. The chain carries TRBV20-1 and TRBJ2-7, with D possibly being TRBD1 (6 bases). The CDR3 sequence is 18 residues long. Germline loops: CDR1 DFQATT, CDR2 SNEGSKA (reference sequence). The V and J ends lost 0 bases and 0 bases respectively, with 21 bases between them. Written as DNA, the CDR3 is TGCAGTGCTAGAGACATATACCAAGGGGGAATAAGCTCCTACGAGCAGTACTTC. This translates into CSARDIYQGGISSYEQYF.